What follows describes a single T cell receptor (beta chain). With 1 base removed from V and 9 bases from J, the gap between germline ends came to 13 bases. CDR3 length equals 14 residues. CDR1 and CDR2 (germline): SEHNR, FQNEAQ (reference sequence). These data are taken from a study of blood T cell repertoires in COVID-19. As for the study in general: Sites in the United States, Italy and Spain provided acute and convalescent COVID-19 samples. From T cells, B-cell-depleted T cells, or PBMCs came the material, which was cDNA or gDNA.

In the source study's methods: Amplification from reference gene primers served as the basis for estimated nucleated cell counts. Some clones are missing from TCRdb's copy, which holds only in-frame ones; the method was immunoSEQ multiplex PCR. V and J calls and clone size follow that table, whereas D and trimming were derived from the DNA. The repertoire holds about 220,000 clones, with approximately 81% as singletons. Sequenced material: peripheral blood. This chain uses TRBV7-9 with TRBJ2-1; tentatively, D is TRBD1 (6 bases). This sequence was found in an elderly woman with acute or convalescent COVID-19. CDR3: CASSLGSSRGEQFF. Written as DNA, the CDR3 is TGTGCCAGCAGCTTAGGGTCTAGCAGGGGTGAGCAGTTCTTC.